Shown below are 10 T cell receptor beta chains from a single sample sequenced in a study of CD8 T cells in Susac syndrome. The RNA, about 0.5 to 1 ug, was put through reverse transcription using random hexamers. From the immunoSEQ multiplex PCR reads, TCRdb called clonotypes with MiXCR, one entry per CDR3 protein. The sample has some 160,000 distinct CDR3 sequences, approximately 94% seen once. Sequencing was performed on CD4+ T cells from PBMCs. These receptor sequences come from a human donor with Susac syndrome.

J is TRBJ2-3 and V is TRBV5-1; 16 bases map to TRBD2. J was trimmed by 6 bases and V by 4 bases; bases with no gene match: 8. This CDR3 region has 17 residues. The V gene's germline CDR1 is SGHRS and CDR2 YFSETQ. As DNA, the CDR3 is TGCGCCAGCAGCACTGGGACTAGCGGGGGGGCATCGGATACGCAGTATTTT. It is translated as CASSTGTSGGASDTQYF.

The CDR3: CASSQNGDNEQFF. The CDR3, as DNA: TGTGCCAGCAGTCAAAACGGAGACAATGAGCAGTTCTTC. This sequence joins TRBV2 and TRBJ2-1; D is unresolved. This CDR3 is built from 13 residues. Trimming shortened V by 5 bases and J by 5 bases, and 10 bases separated the two germline ends. Germline V gene data show CDR1 as SNHLY and CDR2 as FYNNEI.

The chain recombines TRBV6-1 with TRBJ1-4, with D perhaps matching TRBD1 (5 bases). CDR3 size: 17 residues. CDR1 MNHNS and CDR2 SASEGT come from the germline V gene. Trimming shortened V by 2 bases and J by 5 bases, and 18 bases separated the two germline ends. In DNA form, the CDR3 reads TGTGCCAGCAGTGAACGACGTTCGAGGGGCCGGAATGAAAAACTGTTTTTT. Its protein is CASSERRSRGRNEKLFF.

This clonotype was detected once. As DNA, the CDR3 is TGCAGCGCCCAGGGTTCGGGAAGGGTCTCCTACAATGAGCAGTTCTTC. Protein sequence: CSAQGSGRVSYNEQFF. The V call is TRBV29-1, the J call TRBJ2-1; D may match TRBD1 or TRBD2 (5 bases each). The germline CDR1 and CDR2 sequences are SQVTM and ANQGSEA. The CDR3 loop spans 16 amino acids. V dropped 7 bases and J dropped 0 bases, with 19 bases sitting between them.

The CDR3 reads CASGHQGNEQFF. CDR3 nucleotide sequence: TGTGCCAGCGGACACCAGGGTAATGAGCAGTTCTTC. The chain combines TRBV27 with TRBJ2-1, with D possibly being TRBD1 (5 bases). This CDR3 comprises 12 residues. CDR1 and CDR2 (germline): MNHEY, SMNVEV (reference sequence). V shed 8 bases and J shed 7 bases, with 12 bases lying between them.

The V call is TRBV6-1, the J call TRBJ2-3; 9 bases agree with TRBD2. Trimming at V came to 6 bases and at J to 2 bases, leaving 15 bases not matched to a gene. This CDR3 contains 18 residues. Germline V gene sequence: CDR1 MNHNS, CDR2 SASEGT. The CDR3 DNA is TGTGCCAGCAGCAGATCCCCCCTAGGCGGGGGGGCCACAGATACGCAGTATTTT. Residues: CASSRSPLGGGATDTQYF.

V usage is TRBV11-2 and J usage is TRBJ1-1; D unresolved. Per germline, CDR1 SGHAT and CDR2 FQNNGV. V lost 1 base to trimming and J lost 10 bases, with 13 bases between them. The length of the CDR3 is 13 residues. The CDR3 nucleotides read TGTGCCAGCAGCTTAGGGGAGGCCCCAGGAGCTTTCTTT. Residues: CASSLGEAPGAFF.

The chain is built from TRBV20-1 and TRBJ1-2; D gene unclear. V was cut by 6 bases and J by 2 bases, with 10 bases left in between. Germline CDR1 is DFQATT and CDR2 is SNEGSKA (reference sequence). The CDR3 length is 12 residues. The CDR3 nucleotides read TGCAGTGCCCCAGTGTGGAACTATGGCTACACCTTC. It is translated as CSAPVWNYGYTF.

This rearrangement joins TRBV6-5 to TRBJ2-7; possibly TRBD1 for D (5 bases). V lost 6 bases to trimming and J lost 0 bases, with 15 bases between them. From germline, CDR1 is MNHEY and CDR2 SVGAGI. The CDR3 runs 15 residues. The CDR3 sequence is CASSPSRQSSYEQYF. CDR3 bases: TGTGCCAGCAGCCCCTCGAGACAGAGCTCCTACGAGCAGTACTTC.

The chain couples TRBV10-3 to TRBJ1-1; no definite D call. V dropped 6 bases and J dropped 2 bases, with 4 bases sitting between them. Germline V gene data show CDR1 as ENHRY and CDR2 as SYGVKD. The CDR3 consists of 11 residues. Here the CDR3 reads CAIRGNTEAFF. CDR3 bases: TGTGCCATCAGGGGAAACACTGAAGCTTTCTTT.